This TCR beta chain was observed in a study of early T cells in non-severe SARS-CoV-2 infection. Across the study: Chains were unpaired, as sequencing was done on bulk RNA from unsorted whole blood.

Individual cDNA molecules were tagged with unique molecular identifiers, the study reported. TCRdb reprocessed the 5' RACE reads via MiXCR and lists one record per CDR3 protein. The sample lists about 60,000 distinct CDR3 sequences; about an eighth were seen once. This clonotype was recorded many times. The J segment lost 4 bases and the V segment lost 4 bases, leaving 6 bases of the junction unmatched. The CDR3 sequence is 14 residues long. From germline, CDR1 is SGHNT and CDR2 YENEEA. V gene TRBV11-3 combines with J gene TRBJ1-1, with 7 bases matching TRBD1. Sample: whole blood. This receptor was obtained from an adult who was a healthcare worker with PCR-confirmed SARS-CoV-2 infection or an uninfected control (not recorded which). The CDR3 region has the DNA TGTGCCAGCAGCTCAGGGGGGGAGGGCACTGAAGCTTTCTTT. Residues: CASSSGGEGTEAFF.